This T cell receptor (beta chain) was observed in a study of T cells in Graves' hyperthyroidism and ophthalmopathy. Amplified TCR beta CDR3 regions came from RNA transcripts. TCR CDR3 regions were first amplified by RT-PCR with HTBI primers. TCRdb used MiXCR to reprocess the multiplex PCR reads, holding one entry per CDR3 protein. The sample contains fewer than 650,000 distinct CDR3 sequences, around 14% of which appear only once. This clonotype was picked up many times. V lost 6 bases and J lost 0, with 12 bases in between. CDR1 MNHNS and CDR2 SASEGT come from the germline V gene. The CDR3 is made up of 15 amino acids.

Sequencing used blood. This chain connects TRBV6-1 to TRBJ1-3, with unresolved D. The sequence came from a young woman with Graves' hyperthyroidism that later progressed to Graves' ophthalmopathy. The CDR3 loop is CASRVDSYSGNTIYF. The CDR3 nucleotides are TGTGCCAGCAGGGTGGACTCCTACTCTGGAAACACCATATATTTT.